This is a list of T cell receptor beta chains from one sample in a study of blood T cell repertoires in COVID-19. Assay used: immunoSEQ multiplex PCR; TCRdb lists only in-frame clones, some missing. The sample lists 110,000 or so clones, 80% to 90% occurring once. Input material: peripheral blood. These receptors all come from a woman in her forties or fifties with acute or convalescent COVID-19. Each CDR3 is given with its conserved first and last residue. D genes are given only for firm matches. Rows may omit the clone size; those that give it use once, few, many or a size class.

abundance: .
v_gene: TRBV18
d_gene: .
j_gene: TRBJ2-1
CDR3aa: CASSSATDEQFF
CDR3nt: TGTGCCAGCTCATCCGCCACAGATGAGCAGTTCTTC

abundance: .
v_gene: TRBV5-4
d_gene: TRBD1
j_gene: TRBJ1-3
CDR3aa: CASSGTGSNSGDTIYF
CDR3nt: TGTGCCAGCAGCGGGACAGGGTCGAACTCTGGAGACACCATATATTTT

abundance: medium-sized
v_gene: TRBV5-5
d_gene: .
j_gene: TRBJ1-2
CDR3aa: CASSLDYGMGLTF
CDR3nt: TGTGCCAGCAGCTTGGATTACGGAATGGGGCTCACCTTC

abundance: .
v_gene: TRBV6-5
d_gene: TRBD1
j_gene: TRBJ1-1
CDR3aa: CASSFGTGAEAFF
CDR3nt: TGTGCCAGCAGCTTCGGGACAGGGGCTGAAGCTTTCTTT

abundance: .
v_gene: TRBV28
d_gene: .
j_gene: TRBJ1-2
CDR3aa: CASSGLNYGYTF
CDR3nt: TGTGCCAGCAGCGGACTTAACTATGGCTACACCTTC

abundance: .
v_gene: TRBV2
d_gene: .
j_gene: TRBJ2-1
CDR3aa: CASSVEENEQFF
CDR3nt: TGTGCCAGCAGTGTCGAAGAGAATGAGCAGTTCTTC

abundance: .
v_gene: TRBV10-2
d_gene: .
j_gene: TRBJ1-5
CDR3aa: CASCRGSNQPQHF
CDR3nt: TGCGCCAGCTGTCGCGGTAGCAATCAGCCCCAGCATTTT

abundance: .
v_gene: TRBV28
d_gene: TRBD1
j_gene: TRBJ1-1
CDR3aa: CASSWDRDTEAFF
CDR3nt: TGTGCCAGCAGTTGGGACAGGGACACTGAAGCTTTCTTT

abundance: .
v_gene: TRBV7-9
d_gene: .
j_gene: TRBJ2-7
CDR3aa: CASSLGAIYEQYF
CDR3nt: TGTGCCAGCAGCTTAGGGGCCATCTACGAGCAGTACTTC

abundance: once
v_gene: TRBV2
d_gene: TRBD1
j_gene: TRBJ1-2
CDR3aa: CASRPTGGTMKYTF
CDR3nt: TGTGCCAGCAGACCGACAGGGGGTACTATGAAGTACACCTTC

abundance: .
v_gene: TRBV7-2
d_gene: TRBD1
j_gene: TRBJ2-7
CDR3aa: CASSQTGTGGHYEQYF
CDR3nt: TGTGCCAGCAGCCAAACCGGGACAGGGGGCCACTACGAGCAGTACTTC

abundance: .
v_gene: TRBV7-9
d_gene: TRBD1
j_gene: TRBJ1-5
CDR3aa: CASRTGDQPQHF
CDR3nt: TGTGCCAGCAGGACAGGGGATCAGCCCCAGCATTTT

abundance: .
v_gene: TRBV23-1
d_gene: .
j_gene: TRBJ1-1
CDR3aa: CASSQPTQNTEAFF
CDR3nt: TGCGCCAGCAGTCAACCGACACAGAACACTGAAGCTTTCTTT

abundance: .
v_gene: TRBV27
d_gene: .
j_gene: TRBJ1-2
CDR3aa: CASSLQGKLGGYTF
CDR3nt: TGTGCCAGCAGTCTACAGGGAAAGCTCGGTGGCTACACCTTC

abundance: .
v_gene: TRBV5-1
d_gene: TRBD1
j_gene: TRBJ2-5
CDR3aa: CASSKGQGAFQETQYF
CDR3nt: TGCGCCAGCAGCAAGGGACAGGGGGCTTTCCAAGAGACCCAGTACTTC

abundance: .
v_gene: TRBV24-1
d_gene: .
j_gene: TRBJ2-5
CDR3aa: CATSDLRLAGETQYF
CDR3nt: TGTGCCACCAGTGATTTGCGGCTCGCCGGGGAGACCCAGTACTTC

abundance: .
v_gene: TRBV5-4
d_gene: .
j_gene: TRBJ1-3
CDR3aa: CASSFGGSGNTIYF
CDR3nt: TGTGCCAGCAGCTTCGGAGGATCTGGAAACACCATATATTTT

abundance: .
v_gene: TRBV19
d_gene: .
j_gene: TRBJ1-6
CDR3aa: CASKGGLNSNSPLHF
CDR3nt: TGTGCCAGTAAGGGGGGGCTGAATTCTAATTCACCCCTCCACTTT

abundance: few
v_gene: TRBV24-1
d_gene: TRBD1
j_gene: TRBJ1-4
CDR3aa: CATSDAGQGDEKLFF
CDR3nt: TGTGCCACCAGTGACGCCGGACAGGGAGATGAAAAACTGTTTTTT

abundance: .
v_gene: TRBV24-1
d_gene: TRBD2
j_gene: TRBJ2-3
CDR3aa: CATSDLGSGRGDTQYF
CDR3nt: TGTGCCACCAGTGATTTGGGAAGCGGGAGGGGAGATACGCAGTATTTT

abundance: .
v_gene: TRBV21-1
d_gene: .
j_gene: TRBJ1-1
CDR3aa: CASSTLSSGGASDEAFF
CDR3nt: TGTGCCAGCAGCACCCTAAGTTCGGGGGGGGCGAGTGATGAAGCTTTCTTT

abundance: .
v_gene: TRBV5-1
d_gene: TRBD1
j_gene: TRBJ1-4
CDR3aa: CASSSRTGGTNEKLFF
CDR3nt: TGCGCCAGCAGCTCTAGGACAGGGGGCACTAATGAAAAACTGTTTTTT

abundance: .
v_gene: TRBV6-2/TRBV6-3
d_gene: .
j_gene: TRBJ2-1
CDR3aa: CASSFSSVEQFF
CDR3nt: TGTGCCAGCAGTTTTTCTTCGGTTGAGCAGTTCTTC